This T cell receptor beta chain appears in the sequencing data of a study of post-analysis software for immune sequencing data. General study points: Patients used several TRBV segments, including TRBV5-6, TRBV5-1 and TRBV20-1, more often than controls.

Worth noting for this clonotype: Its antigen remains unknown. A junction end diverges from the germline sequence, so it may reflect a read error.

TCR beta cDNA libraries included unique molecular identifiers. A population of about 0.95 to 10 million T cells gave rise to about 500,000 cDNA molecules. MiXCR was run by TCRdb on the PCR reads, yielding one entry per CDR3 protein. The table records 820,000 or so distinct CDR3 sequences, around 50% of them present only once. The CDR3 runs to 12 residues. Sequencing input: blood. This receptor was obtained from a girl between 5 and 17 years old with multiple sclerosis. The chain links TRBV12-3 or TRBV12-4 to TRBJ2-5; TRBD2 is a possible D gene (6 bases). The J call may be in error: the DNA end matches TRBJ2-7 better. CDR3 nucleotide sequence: TGTCCCAGCAGGAGCGGGTGGTACGAGCAGTACTTC. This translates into CPSRSGWYEQYF.